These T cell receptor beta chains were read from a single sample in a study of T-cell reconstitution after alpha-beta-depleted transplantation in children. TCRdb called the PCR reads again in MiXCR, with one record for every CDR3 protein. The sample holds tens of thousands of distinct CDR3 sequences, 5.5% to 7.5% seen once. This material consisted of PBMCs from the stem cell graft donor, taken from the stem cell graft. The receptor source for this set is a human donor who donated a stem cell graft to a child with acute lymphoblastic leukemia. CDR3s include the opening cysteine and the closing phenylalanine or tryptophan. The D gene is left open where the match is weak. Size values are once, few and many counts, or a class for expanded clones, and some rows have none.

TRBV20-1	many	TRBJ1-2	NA	CSARGRSSMGYTF	TGCAGTGCTAGGGGGCGTAGCAGTATGGGCTACACCTTC
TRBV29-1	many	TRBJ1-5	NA	CSVAIQGNQPQHF	TGCAGCGTGGCAATACAGGGTAATCAGCCCCAGCATTTT
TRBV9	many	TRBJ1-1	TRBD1	CASSPLGQGGAEAFF	TGTGCCAGCAGCCCTTTGGGACAGGGTGGCGCTGAAGCTTTCTTT
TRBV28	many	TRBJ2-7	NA	CASSQVTYEQYF	TGTGCCAGCAGTCAAGTAACCTACGAGCAGTACTTC
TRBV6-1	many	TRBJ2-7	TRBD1	CASSPTGGLHYEQYF	TGTGCCAGCAGTCCAACAGGGGGCCTACACTACGAGCAGTACTTC
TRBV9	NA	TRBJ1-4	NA	CASSPNGRVAEKLFF	TGTGCCAGCAGCCCAAACGGGAGGGTTGCGGAAAAACTGTTTTTT
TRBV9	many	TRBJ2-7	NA	CASSDGANYEQYF	TGTGCCAGCAGCGACGGAGCGAACTACGAGCAGTACTTC
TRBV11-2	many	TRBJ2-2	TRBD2	CASSASGGLTGELFF	TGTGCCAGCAGCGCTAGCGGGGGCCTCACCGGGGAGCTGTTTTTT
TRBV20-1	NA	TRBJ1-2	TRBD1	CSALQGAYYGYTF	TGCAGTGCTTTACAGGGGGCATACTATGGCTACACCTTC
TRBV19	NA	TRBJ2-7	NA	CASSIGGRATDEQYF	TGTGCCAGTAGTATAGGAGGCAGGGCTACGGACGAGCAGTACTTC
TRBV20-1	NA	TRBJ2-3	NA	CSAIHHVADTQYF	TGCAGTGCTATCCATCATGTCGCAGATACGCAGTATTTT
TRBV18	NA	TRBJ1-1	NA	CASSPRYEVAEAFF	TGTGCCAGCTCACCACGGTACGAAGTGGCTGAAGCTTTCTTT
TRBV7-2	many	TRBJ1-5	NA	CASSLAGDQPQHF	TGTGCCAGCAGCTTAGCGGGCGATCAGCCCCAGCATTTT
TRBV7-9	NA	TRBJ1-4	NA	CASSFADRSNEKLFF	TGTGCCAGCAGCTTCGCCGACAGGTCTAATGAAAAACTGTTTTTT
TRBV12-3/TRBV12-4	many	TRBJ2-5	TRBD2	CASSFHPLSTSGIQETQYF	TGTGCCAGCAGTTTCCATCCCCTTTCAACTAGCGGCATTCAAGAGACCCAGTACTTC
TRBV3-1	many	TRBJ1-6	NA	CASSPSRDSASPLHF	TGTGCCAGCAGCCCCTCCCGGGACTCGGCATCACCCCTCCACTTT
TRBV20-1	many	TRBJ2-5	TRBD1	CSATGQGETQYF	TGCAGTGCTACCGGACAGGGGGAGACCCAGTACTTC
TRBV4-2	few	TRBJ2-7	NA	CASSRELAGEQYF	TGTGCCAGCAGCCGAGAGCTAGCAGGCGAGCAGTACTTC
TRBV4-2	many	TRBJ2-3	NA	CASSQDAGRTDTQYF	TGTGCCAGCAGCCAAGATGCGGGCCGCACAGATACGCAGTATTTT
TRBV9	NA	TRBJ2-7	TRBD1	CASSAGTGDGYEQYF	TGTGCCAGCAGCGCCGGGACAGGGGATGGGTACGAGCAGTACTTC
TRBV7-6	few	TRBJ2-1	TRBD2	CASSPWGGRSYNEQFF	TGTGCCAGCAGCCCCTGGGGGGGGAGGTCCTACAATGAGCAGTTCTTC
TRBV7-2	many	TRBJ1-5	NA	CASSFRGNQPQHF	TGTGCCAGCAGCTTCCGGGGCAATCAGCCCCAGCATTTT
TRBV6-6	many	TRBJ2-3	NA	CASSYPRQVTDTQYF	TGTGCCAGCAGTTACCCCCGACAGGTTACAGATACGCAGTATTTT
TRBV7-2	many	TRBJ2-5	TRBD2	CASSLGGLAGAWETQYF	TGTGCCAGCAGCTTAGGGGGACTAGCGGGGGCCTGGGAGACCCAGTACTTC
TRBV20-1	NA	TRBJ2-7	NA	CSARGRLNYEQYF	TGCAGTGCTAGGGGTAGGCTAAACTACGAGCAGTACTTC
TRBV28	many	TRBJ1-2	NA	CASSYYGYTFWAF	NA
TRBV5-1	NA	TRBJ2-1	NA	CASSFLLAGNEQFF	TGCGCCAGCAGCTTTCTGCTAGCTGGCAATGAGCAGTTCTTC
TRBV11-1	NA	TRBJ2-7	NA	CASSLHGGSYEQYF	TGTGCCAGCAGCTTACACGGGGGCTCCTACGAGCAGTACTTC
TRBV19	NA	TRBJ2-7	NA	CASSIGAGATSYEQYF	TGTGCCAGTAGTATAGGTGCTGGCGCCACTTCCTACGAGCAGTACTTC
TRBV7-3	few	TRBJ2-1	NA	CASSQTGYTYNEQFF	TGTGCCAGCAGCCAAACAGGGTATACCTACAATGAGCAGTTCTTC
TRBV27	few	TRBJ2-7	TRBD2	CASSPSGLAGGFYEQYF	TGTGCCAGCAGTCCGTCGGGACTAGCGGGAGGATTCTACGAGCAGTACTTC
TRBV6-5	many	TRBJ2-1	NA	CASSYPFSSVNEQFF	TGTGCCAGCAGTTACCCATTCTCTAGCGTAAATGAGCAGTTCTTC
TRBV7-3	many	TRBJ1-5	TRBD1	CASSPTGESNQPQHF	TGTGCCAGCAGCCCGACAGGGGAAAGCAATCAGCCCCAGCATTTT
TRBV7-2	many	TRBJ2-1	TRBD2	CASSQQAATSDSNEQFF	TGTGCCAGCAGCCAACAGGCGGCGACTAGCGACTCCAATGAGCAGTTCTTC
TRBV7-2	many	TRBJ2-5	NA	CASSPRFRETQYF	TGTGCCAGCAGCCCGAGATTTAGGGAGACCCAGTACTTC
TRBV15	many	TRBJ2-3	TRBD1	CATSRAVGQGDVTDTQYF	TGTGCCACCAGCAGAGCCGTGGGGCAGGGGGATGTCACAGATACGCAGTATTTT
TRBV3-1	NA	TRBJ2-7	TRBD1	CASSQGDRAYEQYF	TGTGCCAGCAGCCAAGGGGACAGGGCCTACGAGCAGTACTTC
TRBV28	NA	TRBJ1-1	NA	CASSLSGETEAFF	TGTGCCAGCAGTTTATCCGGTGAAACTGAAGCTTTCTTT
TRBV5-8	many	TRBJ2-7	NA	CASSLGTGYEQYF	TGTGCCAGCAGCTTGGGAACGGGCTACGAGCAGTACTTC
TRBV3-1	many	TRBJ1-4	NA	CASSQARGGLFF	TGTGCCAGCAGCCAAGCTCGGGGAGGTCTGTTTTTT
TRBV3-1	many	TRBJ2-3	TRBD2	CASSPGGPADTQYF	TGTGCCAGCAGCCCGGGGGGGCCGGCAGATACGCAGTATTTT
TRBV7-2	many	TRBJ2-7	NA	CASSPWGRLVNEQYF	TGTGCCAGCAGCCCTTGGGGCCGACTAGTGAACGAGCAGTACTTC
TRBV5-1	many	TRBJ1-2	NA	CASSPGPPNYGYTF	TGCGCCAGCTCCCCGGGGCCGCCGAACTATGGCTACACCTTC
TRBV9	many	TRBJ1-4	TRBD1	CASSPRTGGGEKLFF	TGTGCCAGCAGCCCCCGGACAGGGGGGGGTGAAAAACTGTTTTTT
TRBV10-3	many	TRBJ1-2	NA	CAISGVEVYGYTF	TGTGCCATCAGTGGCGTGGAGGTCTATGGCTACACCTTC
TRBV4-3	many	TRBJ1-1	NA	CASSQTRGTEAFF	TGCGCCAGCAGCCAGACTAGAGGAACTGAAGCTTTCTTT
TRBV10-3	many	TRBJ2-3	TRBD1	CAITRDRPQSTDTQYF	TGTGCCATCACTCGGGACAGGCCCCAATCCACAGATACGCAGTATTTT
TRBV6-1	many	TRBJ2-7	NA	CASTAGPGYEQYF	TGTGCCAGCACAGCTGGACCGGGCTACGAGCAGTACTTC
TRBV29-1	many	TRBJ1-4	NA	CSVDSRGGEKLFF	TGCAGCGTTGATAGCCGGGGAGGTGAAAAACTGTTTTTT
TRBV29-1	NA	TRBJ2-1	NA	CSGGAGGPDNEQFF	TGCAGCGGGGGTGCTGGAGGGCCGGACAATGAGCAGTTCTTC
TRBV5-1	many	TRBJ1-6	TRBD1	CASSLVLTGYGSPLHF	TGCGCCAGCAGCTTGGTTCTGACAGGGTATGGTTCACCCCTCCACTTT
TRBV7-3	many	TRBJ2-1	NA	CASSFGRDNEQFF	TGTGCCAGCAGCTTTGGACGGGACAATGAGCAGTTCTTC
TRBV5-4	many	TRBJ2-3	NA	CASTLGTSTDTQYF	TGTGCCAGCACCTTGGGGACTAGCACAGATACGCAGTATTTT
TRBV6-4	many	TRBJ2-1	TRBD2	CASSDRLASSEQFF	TGTGCCAGCAGTGACAGACTAGCTTCCAGTGAGCAGTTCTTC
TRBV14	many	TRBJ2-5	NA	CASSHFRKETQYF	TGTGCCAGCAGCCATTTCAGGAAGGAGACCCAGTACTTC
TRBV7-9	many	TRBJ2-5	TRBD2	CASSTRLAALQETQYF	TGTGCCAGCAGCACCCGACTAGCGGCACTCCAAGAGACCCAGTACTTC
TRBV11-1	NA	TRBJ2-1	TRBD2	CASSLPAGGPYNEQFF	TGTGCCAGCAGCTTACCAGCGGGAGGCCCTTACAATGAGCAGTTCTTC
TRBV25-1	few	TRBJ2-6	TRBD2	CASTCAGTSGGFSGANVLTF	TGTGCCAGCACTTGCGCCGGGACTAGCGGGGGGTTCTCTGGGGCCAACGTCCTGACTTTC
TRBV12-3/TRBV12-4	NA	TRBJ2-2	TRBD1	CASSLGGTGRGELFF	TGTGCCAGCAGTCTCGGGGGGACAGGGAGGGGGGAGCTGTTTTTT
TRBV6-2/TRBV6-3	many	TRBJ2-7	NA	CASSRPGTSDEQYF	TGTGCCAGCAGTCGACCCGGGACGTCTGACGAGCAGTACTTC